This T cell receptor beta chain derives from a study of T cells in Graves' hyperthyroidism and ophthalmopathy. The sample holds a few counts of this clonotype. Its target is not known. Study observations and caveats: Model predictions of ophthalmopathy came a median roughly 6.4 months before onset.

Between the trimmed V and J ends, which lost 5 bases and 1 base, there was a span of 11 bases. The CDR3 is 14 amino acids. Germline CDR1 is SEHNR and CDR2 is FQNEAQ (reference sequence). It was RNA transcripts that yielded the amplified TCR beta CDR3 regions. First-round RT-PCR of the TCR CDR3 relied on the HTBI primer set. One entry per CDR3 protein results from TCRdb running MiXCR on the multiplex PCR reads. The table lists around 660,000 distinct CDR3 sequences, 45% of them singletons. The source of this sequence is an adult man with Graves' disease, either hyperthyroidism or ophthalmopathy (not recorded which). The rearrangement links TRBV7-9 to TRBJ1-1; D not resolved. Input material: peripheral blood or thyroid tissue (not recorded which). In DNA, the CDR3 is TGTGCCAGCAGCGCCCCCCCCCGGAACACTGAAGCTTTCTTT. It encodes CASSAPPRNTEAFF.